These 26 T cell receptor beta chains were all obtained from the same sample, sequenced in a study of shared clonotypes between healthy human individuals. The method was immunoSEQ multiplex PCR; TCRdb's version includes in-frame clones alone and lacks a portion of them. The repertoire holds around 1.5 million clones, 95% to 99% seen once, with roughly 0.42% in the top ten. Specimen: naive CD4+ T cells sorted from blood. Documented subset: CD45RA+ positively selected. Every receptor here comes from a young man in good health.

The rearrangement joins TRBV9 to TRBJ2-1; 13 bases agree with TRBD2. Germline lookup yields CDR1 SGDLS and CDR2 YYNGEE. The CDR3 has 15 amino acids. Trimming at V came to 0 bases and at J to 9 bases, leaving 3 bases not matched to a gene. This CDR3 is CASSVVTSGRVEQFF. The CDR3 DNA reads TGTGCCAGCAGCGTAGTAACTAGCGGGAGGGTTGAGCAGTTCTTC.

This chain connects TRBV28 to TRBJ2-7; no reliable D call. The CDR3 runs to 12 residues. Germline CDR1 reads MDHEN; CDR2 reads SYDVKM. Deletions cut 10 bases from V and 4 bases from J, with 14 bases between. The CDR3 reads CATARTLYEQYF. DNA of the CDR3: TGTGCCACCGCCCGTACCCTTTACGAGCAGTACTTC.

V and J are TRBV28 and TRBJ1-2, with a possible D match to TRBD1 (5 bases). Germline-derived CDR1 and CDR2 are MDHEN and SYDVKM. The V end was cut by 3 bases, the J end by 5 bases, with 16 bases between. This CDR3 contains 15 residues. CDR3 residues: CASSFPGRKTYGYTF. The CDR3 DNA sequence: TGTGCCAGCAGTTTCCCGGGGCGAAAGACTTATGGCTACACCTTC.

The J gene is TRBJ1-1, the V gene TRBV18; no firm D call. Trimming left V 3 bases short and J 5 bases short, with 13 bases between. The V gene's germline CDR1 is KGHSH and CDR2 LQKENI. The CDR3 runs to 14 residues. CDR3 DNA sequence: TGTGCCAGCTCACCTATTTCGGCGCAAACTGAAGCTTTCTTT. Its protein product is CASSPISAQTEAFF. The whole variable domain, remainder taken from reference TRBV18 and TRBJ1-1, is NAGVMQNPRHLVRRRGQEARLRCSPMKGHSHVYWYRQLPEEGLKFMVYLQKENIIDESGMPKERFSAEFPKEGPSILRIQQVVRGDSAAYFCASSPISAQTEAFFGQGTRLTVV.

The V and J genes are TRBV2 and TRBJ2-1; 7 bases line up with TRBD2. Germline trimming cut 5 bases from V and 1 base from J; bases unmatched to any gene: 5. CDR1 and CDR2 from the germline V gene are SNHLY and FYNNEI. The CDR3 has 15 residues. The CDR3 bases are TGTGCCAGCAGTAGCGGGAAAACGTCCTACAATGAGCAGTTCTTC. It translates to CASSSGKTSYNEQFF.

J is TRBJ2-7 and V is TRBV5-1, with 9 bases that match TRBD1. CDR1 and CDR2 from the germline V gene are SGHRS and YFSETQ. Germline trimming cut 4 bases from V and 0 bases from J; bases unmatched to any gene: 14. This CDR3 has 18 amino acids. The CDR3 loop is CASSPLKTPGQGSYEQYF. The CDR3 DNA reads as TGCGCCAGCAGCCCCCTAAAGACTCCGGGACAGGGCTCCTACGAGCAGTACTTC.

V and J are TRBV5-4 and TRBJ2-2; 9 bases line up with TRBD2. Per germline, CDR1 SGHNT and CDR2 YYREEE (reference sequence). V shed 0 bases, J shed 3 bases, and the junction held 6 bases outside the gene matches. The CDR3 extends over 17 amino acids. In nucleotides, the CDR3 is TGTGCCAGCAGCTTGGATAGCGGGAGTGGGTACACCGGGGAGCTGTTTTTT. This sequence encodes CASSLDSGSGYTGELFF. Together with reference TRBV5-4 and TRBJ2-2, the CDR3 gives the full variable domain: ETGVTQSPTHLIKTRGQQVTLRCSSQSGHNTVSWYQQALGQGPQFIFQYYREEENGRGNFPPRFSGLQFPNYSSELNVNALELDDSALYLCASSLDSGSGYTGELFFGEGSRLTVL.

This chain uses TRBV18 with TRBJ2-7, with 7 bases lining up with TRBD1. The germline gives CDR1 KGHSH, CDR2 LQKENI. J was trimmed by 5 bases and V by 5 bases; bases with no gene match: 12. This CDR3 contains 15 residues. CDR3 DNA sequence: TGTGCCAGCTCATCCGACAGGGTACAGGTCAACGAGCAGTACTTC. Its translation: CASSSDRVQVNEQYF. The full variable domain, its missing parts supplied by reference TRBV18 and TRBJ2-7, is NAGVMQNPRHLVRRRGQEARLRCSPMKGHSHVYWYRQLPEEGLKFMVYLQKENIIDESGMPKERFSAEFPKEGPSILRIQQVVRGDSAAYFCASSSDRVQVNEQYFGPGTRLTVT.

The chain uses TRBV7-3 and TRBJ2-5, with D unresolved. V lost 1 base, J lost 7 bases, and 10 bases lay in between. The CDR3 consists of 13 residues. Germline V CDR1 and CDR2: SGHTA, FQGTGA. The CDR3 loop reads CASSLRAPGTQYF. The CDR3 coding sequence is TGTGCCAGCAGCTTAAGGGCCCCGGGGACCCAGTACTTC.

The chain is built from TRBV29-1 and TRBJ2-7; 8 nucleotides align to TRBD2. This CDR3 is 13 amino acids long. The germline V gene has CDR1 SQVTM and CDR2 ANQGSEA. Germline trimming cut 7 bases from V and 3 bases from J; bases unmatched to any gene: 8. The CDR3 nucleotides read TGCAGCGGGTTACTAGCGGACAACTACGAGCAGTACTTC. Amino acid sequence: CSGLLADNYEQYF.

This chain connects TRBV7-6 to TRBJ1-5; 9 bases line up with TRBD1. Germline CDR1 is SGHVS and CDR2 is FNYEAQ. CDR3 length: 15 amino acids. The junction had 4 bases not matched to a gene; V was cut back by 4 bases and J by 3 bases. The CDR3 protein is CASSSTGGLNQPQHF. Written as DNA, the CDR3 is TGTGCCAGCAGCTCTACAGGGGGCCTCAATCAGCCCCAGCATTTT.

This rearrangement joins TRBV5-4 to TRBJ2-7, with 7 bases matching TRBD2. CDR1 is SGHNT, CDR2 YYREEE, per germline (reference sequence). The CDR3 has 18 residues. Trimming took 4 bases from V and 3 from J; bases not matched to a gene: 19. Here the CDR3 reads CASSPSWASGDRSYEQYF. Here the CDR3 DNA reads TGTGCCAGCAGCCCGTCTTGGGCTAGCGGAGACCGCAGCTACGAGCAGTACTTC.

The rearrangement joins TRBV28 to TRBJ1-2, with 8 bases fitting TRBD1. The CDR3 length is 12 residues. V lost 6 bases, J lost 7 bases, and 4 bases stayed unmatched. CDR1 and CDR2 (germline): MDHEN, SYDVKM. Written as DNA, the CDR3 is TGTGCCAGCAGCATGACAGGGGCTGGCTACACCTTC. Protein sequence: CASSMTGAGYTF.

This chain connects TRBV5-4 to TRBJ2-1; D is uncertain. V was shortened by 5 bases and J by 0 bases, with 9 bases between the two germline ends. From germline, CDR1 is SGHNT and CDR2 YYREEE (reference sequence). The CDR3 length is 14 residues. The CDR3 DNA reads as TGTGCCAGCAGACGGGTGGGCTCCTACAATGAGCAGTTCTTC. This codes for CASRRVGSYNEQFF.

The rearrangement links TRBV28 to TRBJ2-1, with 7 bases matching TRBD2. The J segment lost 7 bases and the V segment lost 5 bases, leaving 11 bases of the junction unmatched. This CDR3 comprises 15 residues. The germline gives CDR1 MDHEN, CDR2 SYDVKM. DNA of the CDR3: TGTGCCAGCAGTCCCCCGGGGGGAATGGCAAATGAGCAGTTCTTC. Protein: CASSPPGGMANEQFF. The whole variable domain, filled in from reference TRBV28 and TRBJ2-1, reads DVKVTQSSRYLVKRTGEKVFLECVQDMDHENMFWYRQDPGLGLRLIYFSYDVKMKEKGDIPEGYSVSREKKERFSLILESASTNQTSMYLCASSPPGGMANEQFFGPGTRLTVL.

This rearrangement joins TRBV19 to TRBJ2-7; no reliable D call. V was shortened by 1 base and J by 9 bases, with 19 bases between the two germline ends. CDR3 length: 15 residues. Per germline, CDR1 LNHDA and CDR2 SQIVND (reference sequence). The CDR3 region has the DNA TGTGCCAGTAGTATAGTGACATCCTATCCTACGAGGCAGTACTTC. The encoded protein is CASSIVTSYPTRQYF.

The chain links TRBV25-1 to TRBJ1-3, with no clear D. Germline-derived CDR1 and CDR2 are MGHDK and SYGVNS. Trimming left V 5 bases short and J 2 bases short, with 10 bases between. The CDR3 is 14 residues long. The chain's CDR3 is CASSFRGAGNTIYF. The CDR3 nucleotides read TGTGCCAGCAGTTTCCGCGGGGCTGGAAACACCATATATTTT.

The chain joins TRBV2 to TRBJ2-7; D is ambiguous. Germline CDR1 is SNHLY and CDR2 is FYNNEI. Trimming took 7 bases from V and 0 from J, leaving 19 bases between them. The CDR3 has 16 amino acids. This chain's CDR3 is CASTQVIWESSYEQYF. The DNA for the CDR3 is TGTGCCAGCACCCAAGTTATATGGGAAAGCTCCTACGAGCAGTACTTC.

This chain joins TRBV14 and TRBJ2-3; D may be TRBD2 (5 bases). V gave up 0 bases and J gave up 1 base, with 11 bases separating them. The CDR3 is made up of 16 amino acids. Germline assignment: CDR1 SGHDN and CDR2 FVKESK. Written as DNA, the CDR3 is TGTGCCAGCAGCCAAGAGAGGGCCCTGGGCACAGATACGCAGTATTTT. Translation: CASSQERALGTDTQYF.

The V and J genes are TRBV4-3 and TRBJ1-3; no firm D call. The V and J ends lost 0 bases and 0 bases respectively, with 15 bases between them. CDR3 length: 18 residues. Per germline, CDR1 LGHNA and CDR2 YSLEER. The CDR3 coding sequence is TGCGCCAGCAGCCAAGATCTGGCCGGGGAGGGCTCTGGAAACACCATATATTTT. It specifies CASSQDLAGEGSGNTIYF.

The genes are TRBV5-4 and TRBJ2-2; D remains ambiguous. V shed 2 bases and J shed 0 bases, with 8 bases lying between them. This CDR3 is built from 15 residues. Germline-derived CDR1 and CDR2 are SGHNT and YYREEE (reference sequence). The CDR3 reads CASSLKQANTGELFF. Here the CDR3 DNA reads TGTGCCAGCAGCTTAAAGCAGGCGAACACCGGGGAGCTGTTTTTT. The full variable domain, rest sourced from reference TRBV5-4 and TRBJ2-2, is ETGVTQSPTHLIKTRGQQVTLRCSSQSGHNTVSWYQQALGQGPQFIFQYYREEENGRGNFPPRFSGLQFPNYSSELNVNALELDDSALYLCASSLKQANTGELFFGEGSRLTVL.

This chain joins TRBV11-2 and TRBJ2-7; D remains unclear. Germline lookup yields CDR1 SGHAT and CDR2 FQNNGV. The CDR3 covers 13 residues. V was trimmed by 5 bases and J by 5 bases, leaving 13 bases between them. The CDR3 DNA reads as TGTGCCAGCAGCCAAGCATTGGGGAACGAGCAGTACTTC. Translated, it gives CASSQALGNEQYF.

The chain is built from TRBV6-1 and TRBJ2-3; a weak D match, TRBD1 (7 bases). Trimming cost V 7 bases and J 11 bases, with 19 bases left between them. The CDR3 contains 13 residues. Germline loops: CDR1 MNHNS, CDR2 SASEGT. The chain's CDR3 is CASKVKGARGQYF. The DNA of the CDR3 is TGTGCCAGCAAGGTTAAGGGGGCGCGGGGGCAGTATTTT.

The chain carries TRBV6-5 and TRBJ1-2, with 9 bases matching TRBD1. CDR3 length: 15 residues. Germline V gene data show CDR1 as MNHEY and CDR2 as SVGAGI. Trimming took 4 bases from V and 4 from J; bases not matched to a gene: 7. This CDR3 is CASSSPDRGSYGYTF. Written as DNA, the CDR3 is TGTGCCAGCAGTTCCCCGGACAGGGGTTCCTATGGCTACACCTTC.

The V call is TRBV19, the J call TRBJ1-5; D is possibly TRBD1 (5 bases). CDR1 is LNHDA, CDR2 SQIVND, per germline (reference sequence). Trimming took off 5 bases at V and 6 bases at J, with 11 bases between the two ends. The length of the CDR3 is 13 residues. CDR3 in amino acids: CASSLRTRQPQHF. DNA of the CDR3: TGTGCCAGTAGTCTTCGGACACGTCAGCCCCAGCATTTT.

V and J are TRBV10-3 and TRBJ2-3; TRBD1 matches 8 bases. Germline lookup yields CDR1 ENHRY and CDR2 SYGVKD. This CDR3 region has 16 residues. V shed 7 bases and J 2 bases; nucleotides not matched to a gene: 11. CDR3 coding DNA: TGTGCCATCAACCCGGGAGTGGGACAGGACACAGATACGCAGTATTTT. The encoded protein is CAINPGVGQDTDTQYF.